This T cell receptor beta chain was observed in a study of control samples from healthy donors and cancer patients. The protocol was immunoSEQ multiplex PCR, while the TCRdb copy is restricted to in-frame clones and leaves out a portion. The table lists about 120,000 clones, 89% of them singletons. The CDR3 sequence is 14 residues long. With 3 bases removed from V and 4 bases from J, the gap between germline ends came to 10 bases. CDR1 is ENHRY and CDR2 is SYGVKD in the germline V gene. This sequence was found in a man aged 50 to 60 in good health. The J gene is TRBJ1-5, the V gene TRBV10-3, with no clear D. Sample: blood. Here the CDR3 reads CAISDSTQNQPQHF. Here the CDR3 DNA reads TGTGCCATCAGTGATAGCACTCAGAATCAGCCCCAGCATTTT.